This TCR beta chain originates from a study of T-cell reconstitution after alpha-beta-depleted transplantation in children. This CDR3 is built from 17 residues. Looked up from germline, CDR1 is MDHEN and CDR2 is SYDVKM. With V trimmed by 9 bases and J by 5 bases, 14 bases remained unmatched. This clonotype turned up a few times. Unique molecular identifiers featured in how the TCRbeta library was prepared. Each CDR3 protein is one row after TCRdb ran MiXCR on the PCR reads. The data show hundreds of thousands of distinct CDR3 sequences, with 10% seen just once and roughly 4% held by the top ten. The sample in question was PBMCs from the stem cell graft donor, obtained from the stem cell graft. The chain has TRBV28 and TRBJ2-3; 13 nucleotides align to TRBD2. This TCR was recovered from a human donor who donated a stem cell graft to a child with acute myeloid leukemia. The CDR3 region has the DNA TGTGCCAGTACCGGGACTAGCGGGATCACTAGGGGAGATACGCAGTATTTT. As protein: CASTGTSGITRGDTQYF.